This T cell receptor (beta chain) was recorded in a study of T cell clones after liver transplantation. General observations from the study: Donor-reactive sequences fell more than third party-reactive ones, suggesting partial deletion.

CDR1 PRHDT and CDR2 FYEKMQ come from the germline V gene (reference sequence). The CDR3 runs to 12 residues. Trimming cost V 2 bases and J 4 bases, with 3 bases left between them. Turning to this clone: Its antigen remains unknown.

Assay: immunoSEQ multiplex PCR; the TCRdb copy retains only in-frame clones and omits some. Of more than 95,000 clones in the sample, 82% were seen once. This TCR was sampled from a human donor who received a liver transplant. V and J are TRBV13 and TRBJ1-3; D is undetermined. This sample comprised CD4+ T cells from blood, obtained before liver transplant. The CDR3 here is CASSLSGNTIYF. CDR3 in DNA: TGTGCCAGCAGCTTATCGGGAAACACCATATATTTT.